This T cell receptor beta chain appears in the sequencing data of a study of cytomegalovirus exposure and HLA in healthy donors. General study points: Later analysis demonstrated an association between a missense DCLRE1C variant and TCR beta V- and J-gene trimming.

The PCR used 60 Vbeta and 13 Jbeta primers. Produced via immunoSEQ multiplex PCR; TCRdb's table is partial and in-frame only. The sample includes about 160,000 clones, about 81% of them seen just once. This clone was recorded a few times. The target antigen is unknown. The receptor comes from a girl aged 5-17 years in good health and CMV-seropositive. Sequences were obtained from PBMCs.

CDR3 sequence reads: CASRGPTGGNTDTQYF. Written as DNA, the CDR3 is TGCGCCAGCAGGGGCCCGACCGGGGGTAACACAGATACGCAGTATTTT. The rearrangement links TRBV10-2 to TRBJ2-3, with a tentative D call TRBD2 (6 bases). The V gene lost 6 bases and the J gene lost 2 bases, with 18 bases spanning the gap. Germline V gene data show CDR1 as WSHSY and CDR2 as SAAADI. The CDR3 extends over 16 amino acids.